This TCR beta chain was recovered during a study of T cell repertoires in cytomegalovirus infection (dated by TCRdb to about 2019). Background on the whole study: Alongside well-studied HLA-B-restricted epitopes, the peptide stimulations were aimed at recently identified HLA-C-restricted CMV epitopes, whose presentation resists viral immunomodulation. Donor HLA type was relevant to the analysis, as public TCR beta signatures indicated carriage of CMV infection together with the matching HLA type. Here is what the overall study found, with its caveats: In both this cohort and an independent cohort of over 350 donors, the cumulative frequency of public TCR beta family members distinguished carriers of CMV infection plus the relevant HLA type. The ex vivo response was dominated by HLA-C-restricted CMV-specific TCR beta clonotypes, which also provided the single most frequent clonotype in two of eight donors.

V ends up 3 bases short and J 2 bases short, with an unmatched junction base count of 3. The CDR3 covers 14 residues, taking in both the cysteine and the phenylalanine. Only CDR3 DNA remains: 42 bases, in frame from the first base. The sample was run on an Illumina HiSeq 1500. The public reads were reprocessed in TCRdb via fastp at Q25 and MiXCR, keeping in-frame beta chains. CDR3 protein duplicates are merged, each entry listing the most common genes and DNA. For this sample there are around 300,000 distinct CDR3 sequences; approximately 25% appear just once. About an eighth of the sample comes from the top ten. The sample's treatment or condition label, in plain terms: in vitro stimulation with specific CMV peptide epitopes to enrich CMV-specific T cells. This clonotype was detected many times. Its target antigen remains unknown. No per-base quality is available; no much larger clone lies one base away.

This chain joins TRBV12-3 or TRBV12-4 to TRBJ2-7, and 8 bases in between align with TRBD2. This clonotype was sampled from a human donor in good health (CMV status not recorded). Some clones in this sample may be carry-over from other donors' samples. The source material was cultured PBMCs, sampled from culture after CMV antigen stimulation. The CDR3 reads as follows: CASSLRGATYEQYF. In nucleotide form, the sequence is TGTGCCAGCAGTTTGCGGGGGGCTACCTACGAGCAGTACTTC.